Listed here are 30 T cell receptor beta chains from one sample, sequenced in a study of CXCR3-negative and CXCR3-positive naive CD8 T cells. Broader study findings: CXCR3-positive naive cells had TRB CDR3s that were more hydrophobic than CXCR3-negative naive cells had.

Via 5' RACE with UMI labels, TRB cDNA libraries were prepared. TCRdb reanalyzed the 5' RACE reads, giving one entry per CDR3 protein sequence and no DNA. The listing records 55,000 to 75,000 distinct CDR3 sequences. No antigen is known for these receptors. What was sequenced was naive CXCR3+ CD8+ T cells from blood. Described subset: CD45RO-CCR7+CD27+CD95- naive CD8+ T cells expressing CXCR3 (TNR3+). The source is a human donor in good health. Some clones in this sample may be carry-over from other donors' samples.

This chain links TRBV25-1 with TRBJ1-1. Germline V gene data show CDR1 as MGHDK and CDR2 as SYGVNS. The CDR3 consists of 13 residues. CDR3 residues: CASSTGADTEAFF. The whole variable domain, remainder taken from reference TRBV25-1 and TRBJ1-1, is EADIYQTPRYLVIGTGKKITLECSQTMGHDKMYWYQQDPGMELHLIHYSYGVNSTEKGDLSSESTVSRIRTEHFPLTLESARPSHTSQYLCASSTGADTEAFFGQGTRLTVV.

By frequency, this clonotype registers medium-sized. This chain joins TRBV5-1 and TRBJ2-7. The CDR3 runs 11 residues. Germline assignment: CDR1 SGHRS and CDR2 YFSETQ. This chain's CDR3 is CASSLGDVVYF.

The CDR3 region is CSVEDEPPEHYGYTF. This chain connects TRBV29-1 to TRBJ1-2; TCRdb's D gene call, TRBD1, goes unchecked for lack of DNA. The CDR3 covers 15 residues. The germline CDR1 and CDR2 sequences are SQVTM and ANQGSEA.

The rearrangement uses TRBV9 and TRBJ1-2. CDR1 is SGDLS, CDR2 YYNGEE, per germline. CDR3 length: 16 amino acids. CDR3: CASSVAPSGANYGYTF.

The chain joins TRBV7-6 to TRBJ2-5; TCRdb selects TRBD1, and the lack of DNA leaves this call unchecked. Germline CDR1 reads SGHVS; CDR2 reads FNYEAQ. This CDR3 region has 14 residues. CDR3 sequence reads: CASSLGGAGETQYF.

The chain joins TRBV15 to TRBJ1-5; TCRdb indicates TRBD1, and absent DNA this call remains unverified. The germline V gene encodes CDR1 LNHNV and CDR2 YYDKDF (reference sequence). The CDR3 totals 15 residues. The CDR3 here is CATSRGRGSGQPQHF.

J is TRBJ2-1 and V is TRBV14; TCRdb returns TRBD1, unconfirmable since there is no DNA. CDR1 SGHDN and CDR2 FVKESK come from the germline V gene. The CDR3 is 14 residues long. The CDR3: CASSPREADNEQFF.

The V call is TRBV6-5, the J call TRBJ1-5; TCRdb's D call, TRBD1, is unchecked because there is no DNA. CDR3 size: 15 residues. CDR1 and CDR2 (germline): MNHEY, SVGAGI. CDR3: CASSYLAGENQPQHF.

This rearrangement joins TRBV27 to TRBJ2-3; as DNA is missing, the TRBD1 call by TCRdb cannot be tested. Per germline, CDR1 MNHEY and CDR2 SMNVEV (reference sequence). The CDR3 consists of 16 residues. CDR3 in amino acids: CASTERWGVCTDTQYF.

The genes are TRBV7-9 and TRBJ2-5. CDR1 and CDR2 (germline): SEHNR, FQNEAQ (reference sequence). The CDR3 spans 15 residues. CDR3 protein: CASSFFERMGETQYF.

This chain joins TRBV6-5 and TRBJ2-1. Germline CDR1 is MNHEY and CDR2 is SVGAGI. The CDR3 spans 13 residues. The CDR3: CASSYSRDNEQFF.

This chain joins TRBV27 and TRBJ2-3; the TRBD1 assignment by TCRdb is unverifiable without DNA. There are 14 residues in the CDR3. From germline, CDR1 is MNHEY and CDR2 SMNVEV (reference sequence). This chain's CDR3 is CASSLRDSTDTQYF.

The CDR3 sequence is CSARTSGAYEQYF. The gene calls are TRBV29-1 and TRBJ2-7; as DNA is missing, the TRBD2 call by TCRdb cannot be tested. The CDR3 is 13 amino acids. Looked up from germline, CDR1 is SQVTM and CDR2 is ANQGSEA.

V is TRBV11-2 and J is TRBJ2-5; no DNA is available, so the TRBD2 call from TCRdb remains unchecked. CDR1 and CDR2 (germline): SGHAT, FQNNGV. This CDR3 is built from 14 residues. The CDR3 spells CASSSSGLASPQYF.

The V and J genes are TRBV7-9 and TRBJ2-7; the TCRdb D gene call, TRBD1, has no DNA to confirm it. Germline V gives CDR1 SEHNR, CDR2 FQNEAQ (reference sequence). This CDR3 region has 16 residues. CDR3 region: CASSLGPGTGDYEQYF.

The chain employs TRBV4-1 and TRBJ2-7; TCRdb calls TRBD1, which cannot be checked without DNA. This CDR3 region has 15 residues. Germline assignment: CDR1 MGHRA and CDR2 YSYEKL. Here the CDR3 reads CASSRAGGSSYEQYF.

The chain joins TRBV7-6 to TRBJ1-1; TCRdb gives TRBD1 as the D gene, but with no DNA this cannot be confirmed. The CDR3 length is 15 residues. Germline lookup yields CDR1 SGHVS and CDR2 FNYEAQ. The CDR3 reads CASSRDRGLDPRAFF.

The chain links TRBV2 to TRBJ2-4; no DNA is available, so the TRBD1 call from TCRdb remains unchecked. Germline values: CDR1 SNHLY, CDR2 FYNNEI. The CDR3 spans 18 residues. Here the CDR3 reads CASSAPLGGSVAKNIQYF. The variable domain in full, completed from reference TRBV2 and TRBJ2-4, reads EPEVTQTPSHQVTQMGQEVILRCVPISNHLYFYWYRQILGQKVEFLVSFYNNEISEKSEIFDDQFSVERPDGSNFTLKIRSTKLEDSAMYFCASSAPLGGSVAKNIQYFGAGTRLSVL.

This rearrangement joins TRBV29-1 to TRBJ2-1; absent DNA, TCRdb's TRBD2 call cannot be checked. The CDR3 length is 13 residues. Germline V gene sequence: CDR1 SQVTM, CDR2 ANQGSEA. CDR3 amino acids: CSLSGGAHNEQFF.

The V gene is TRBV5-1, the J gene TRBJ2-3; the TRBD1 assignment by TCRdb is unverifiable without DNA. This CDR3 contains 16 residues. The germline gives CDR1 SGHRS, CDR2 YFSETQ. This CDR3 reads CASSLEARVPTDTQYF.

The rearrangement joins TRBV2 to TRBJ2-5; TCRdb returns TRBD2, unconfirmable since there is no DNA. The CDR3 has 16 residues. The V gene's germline CDR1 is SNHLY and CDR2 FYNNEI. CDR3 in amino acids: CASSVPVGEPQETQYF.

This chain uses TRBV11-3 with TRBJ2-7; lacking DNA, the TRBD2 call made by TCRdb goes unchecked. CDR3 length equals 12 residues. Germline CDR1 SGHNT, CDR2 YENEEA. The CDR3 spells CASSSEGPEQYF. Variable domain in full (rest from reference TRBV11-3 and TRBJ2-7): EAGVVQSPRYKIIEKKQPVAFWCNPISGHNTLYWYLQNLGQGPELLIRYENEEAVDDSQLPKDRFSAERLKGVDSTLKIQPAELGDSAVYLCASSSEGPEQYFGPGTRLTVT.

V usage is TRBV14 and J usage is TRBJ2-7; TCRdb selects TRBD2, and the lack of DNA leaves this call unchecked. Per germline, CDR1 SGHDN and CDR2 FVKESK. The CDR3 runs 14 residues. The CDR3 region is CASSQGLALYEQYF.

The CDR3 here is CASSWPGTQTSYEQYF. The V gene is TRBV7-9, the J gene TRBJ2-7; TCRdb lists TRBD1, though no DNA is available to test this call. Germline-derived CDR1 and CDR2 are SEHNR and FQNEAQ (reference sequence). The CDR3 loop spans 16 amino acids.

The V and J genes are TRBV29-1 and TRBJ1-2. CDR3 length equals 12 residues. The V gene's germline CDR1 is SQVTM and CDR2 ANQGSEA. Here the CDR3 reads CSVEGLYIGYTF.

J is TRBJ2-2 and V is TRBV7-9. Germline V gene sequence: CDR1 SEHNR, CDR2 FQNEAQ (reference sequence). The CDR3 runs to 14 residues. CDR3 region: CASSLSTDTGELFF.

This sequence joins TRBV5-1 and TRBJ1-3; without DNA, the TCRdb call of TRBD1 cannot be checked. The CDR3 extends over 15 amino acids. CDR1 and CDR2 from the germline V gene are SGHRS and YFSETQ. The CDR3: CASSLIGTSGNTIYF. The variable domain in full, completed from reference TRBV5-1 and TRBJ1-3, reads KAGVTQTPRYLIKTRGQQVTLSCSPISGHRSVSWYQQTPGQGLQFLFEYFSETQRNKGNFPGRFSGRQFSNSRSEMNVSTLELGDSALYLCASSLIGTSGNTIYFGEGSWLTVV.

The V and J genes are TRBV20-1 and TRBJ2-7; the TRBD1 assignment by TCRdb is unverifiable without DNA. The CDR3 has 11 residues. The germline CDR1 and CDR2 sequences are DFQATT and SNEGSKA (reference sequence). CDR3 loop: CSARGGVEQYF.

The rearrangement joins TRBV4-1 to TRBJ2-7; the D call from TCRdb, TRBD2, cannot be confirmed without DNA. CDR1 is MGHRA, CDR2 YSYEKL, per germline. This CDR3 region has 16 residues. Here the CDR3 reads CASSQVDGRPSYEQYF.

The V call is TRBV6-6, the J call TRBJ2-1; TCRdb's D call of TRBD1 is untestable without DNA. From germline, CDR1 is MNHNY and CDR2 SVGAGI (reference sequence). The CDR3 contains 16 residues. Here the CDR3 reads CASRRIGGPSYNEQFF.